The T cell receptor beta chain described here comes from a study of blood T cells in healthy people across ages (dated by TCRdb to about 2015). Turning to the overall study: In model experiments, template switching captured about one uniquely barcoded TCR beta cDNA molecule for every two T cells. Using deep sequencing normalized with unique cDNA molecular identifiers, the study measured how TCR beta repertoire diversity changes with age. The donors were divided into four age groups: young (average around 15 years), middle-aged (roughly 42), aged (about 60) and long-lived (around 87). Donors of different ages were randomly distributed across sequencing lanes to avoid experimental bias. The study analyzed two additional independent replicas of 1 million unique cDNA reads from the same blood draw for two donors, one aged 18 to 29 and one aged 80 or older. Results and caveats for the whole study, not just this receptor: The CMV infection status of donors was not known, potentially confounding age-related changes in expanded clonotypes. As age increased, observed TCR beta diversity per million T cells dropped in a roughly linear way, and a significant reduction was already evident by age 40. Compared with the aged group, more naive CD4+ T cells, fewer expanded clones and increased TCR diversity were shown by the long-lived group, suggesting age selection. Estimates of total diversity based on one million sequenced T cells were regarded as lower bounds and as underestimates. There was a strong correlation between observed TCR beta diversity and the percentage of naive T cells measured by flow cytometry. Conclusive comparison of naive and antigen-experienced compartments was prevented by the profiling of bulk unsorted PBMCs.

The CDR3 covers 15 residues, taking in both the cysteine and the phenylalanine. CDR3 DNA is the only sequence kept; it has 45 bases, read in frame from the first base. CDR1 is given as DFQATT and CDR2 as SNEGSKA, both from the germline V gene (reference sequence). This clonotype was seen more than once but under ten times. The clone's antigen remains unknown. Being one base from a much bigger clone, this may be a read error. Systemically healthy Caucasian individuals from Russia, around 38 in total and aged about 6 to 95 years, were included as donors. Each donor gave ten milliliters of peripheral blood, collected into EDTA-treated Vacutainer tubes. Ficoll-Paque density-gradient centrifugation was used to isolate PBMCs, with at least 6.5 million obtained per sample. Total RNA was extracted from PBMCs with Trizol reagent, with at least 5.5 micrograms obtained per sample. For every donor, an aliquot of PBMCs went through flow cytometry to measure the percentages of naive CD45RAhigh/CD27high T cells.

Library construction relied on 5' RACE. Instrument used: Illumina HiSeq 2500. A second roughly 7 to 12 cycle PCR used a sample-barcoded 5' primer and a J-beta primer mix. A unique molecular identifier was introduced onto each TCR beta cDNA molecule by a template-switch 5' adaptor carrying 12 random nucleotides. Each sample yielded at least 2.5 million CDR3-containing paired-end reads. First-strand cDNA synthesis was performed from all RNA using the Mint cDNA synthesis kit, with priming by a TRBC-specific oligonucleotide. After uracil-DNA glycosylase treatment, a first 18-cycle PCR used universal primers M1SS and BC2_uni_R on all cDNA. For the original study's pipeline: For normalization, 1 million high-quality reads, each with a distinct molecular identifier, were randomly selected from each sample. Instead of being binned into consensus sequences, reads with shared molecular identifiers were discarded. CDR3 identification, clonotype clustering and error correction used MiTCR with a Q25 quality threshold and the strictest error-elimination algorithm. A nonparametric unseen species model with Euler transformation was used to estimate lower-bound total TCR beta diversity. TCRdb took the public reads, trimmed them with fastp at Q25, ran MiXCR for clone calling and kept in-frame beta chains. Entries that share a CDR3 protein sequence are merged under the most common genes and DNA. The V and J calls follow TCRdb's processing rather than the paper's. The sample table shows 500,000 to 700,000 distinct CDR3 sequences, and approximately 30% are seen once. The ten largest clones add up to less than 20% of the sample.

This sequence uses TRBV20-1 and TRBJ2-1; a tentative D match to TRBD2 spans 5 bases. The J call is doubtful: the DNA matches TRBJ2-7 better. The sample consisted of blood. This sequence originates from a woman aged 80 or over in good health. The CDR3 sequence is CSALQAVSSYNEQYF. The nucleotide sequence is given as TGCAGTGCACTACAAGCGGTAAGCTCCTACAATGAGCAGTACTTC.